These T cell receptor beta chains were read from a single sample in a study of T cells in Graves' hyperthyroidism and ophthalmopathy. TCRdb passed the multiplex PCR reads through MiXCR, listing each CDR3 protein once. The repertoire consists of under 300,000 distinct CDR3 sequences, with roughly 15% occurring once and the leading ten covering around 31%. The sample consisted of blood. The receptor source for this set is a woman in her fifties or sixties with Graves' hyperthyroidism that later progressed to Graves' ophthalmopathy. Both conserved end residues are part of each CDR3. The order of the fields is CDR3 protein, CDR3 DNA, clone size, D gene, V gene, J gene, CDR3 length. D genes are given only for firm matches. Rows give clone size only sometimes, using once, few, many, or a class for an expanded clone.

CASRRADSYEQYF	TGTGCCAGCAGGCGGGCGGACAGCTACGAGCAGTACTTC	.	.	TRBV5-6	TRBJ2-7	13
CASSIQQGKGGTGELFF	TGTGCCAGTAGTATTCAGCAGGGTAAAGGAGGCACCGGGGAGCTGTTTTTT	many	.	TRBV19	TRBJ2-2	17
CASRELRNTEAFF	TGTGCCAGCCGTGAGCTTAGGAACACTGAAGCTTTCTTT	many	.	TRBV6-2/TRBV6-3	TRBJ1-1	13
CASSSHRGRAPLHF	TGTGCCAGCAGTTCCCACAGGGGAAGGGCACCCCTCCACTTT	many	TRBD1	TRBV28	TRBJ1-6	14
CSARKQNSNQPQHF	TGCAGTGCTAGAAAGCAGAATAGCAATCAGCCCCAGCATTTT	many	.	TRBV20-1	TRBJ1-5	14
CSARDPAGSGSYTF	TGCAGTGCTAGAGATCCGGCAGGGAGTGGAAGCTACACCTTC	.	.	TRBV20-1	TRBJ1-2	14
CASSPPGGNTGELFF	TGTGCCAGCAGCCCTCCAGGGGGAAACACCGGGGAGCTGTTTTTT	many	TRBD1	TRBV7-3	TRBJ2-2	15
CASSPGTGGSPLHF	TGTGCCAGCAGTCCCGGGACAGGGGGATCACCCCTCCACTTT	.	TRBD1	TRBV28	TRBJ1-6	14
CASGRGTDTQYF	TGTGCCAGTGGGCGGGGCACAGATACGCAGTATTTT	many	.	TRBV7-9	TRBJ2-3	12
CASRGLAGGHTGELFF	TGTGCCAGCCGCGGACTAGCGGGAGGGCACACCGGGGAGCTGTTTTTT	.	TRBD2	TRBV27	TRBJ2-2	16
CASSPGTGTSGNTIYF	TGTGCCAGCAGTCCCGGGACAGGGACTTCTGGAAACACCATATATTTT	many	TRBD1	TRBV2	TRBJ1-3	16
CASSSRRGGFTDTQYF	TGTGCCAGCAGTTCCCGGAGGGGCGGGTTCACAGATACGCAGTATTTT	many	.	TRBV28	TRBJ2-3	16
CASSQATGIDAFF	TGCGCCAGCAGCCAGGCAACAGGGATCGACGCTTTCTTT	.	.	TRBV4-1	TRBJ1-1	13
CAWSVDGVGPYEAFF	TGTGCCTGGAGTGTAGACGGAGTGGGCCCCTATGAAGCTTTCTTT	many	.	TRBV30	TRBJ1-1	15
CASSPSGPFAGANVLTF	TGTGCCAGCAGCCCCTCCGGGCCTTTCGCTGGGGCCAACGTCCTGACTTTC	few	.	TRBV7-9	TRBJ2-6	17
CASSHGQGGNEQYF	TGTGCCAGCAGTCATGGACAGGGGGGGAACGAGCAGTACTTC	many	TRBD1	TRBV2	TRBJ2-7	14
CASRPGQGRIQYF	TGTGCCAGCAGGCCGGGACAGGGGAGGATCCAGTACTTC	.	TRBD1	TRBV28	TRBJ2-5	13
CATILARDQPQHF	TGTGCCACCATCTTGGCACGAGATCAGCCCCAGCATTTT	many	.	TRBV28	TRBJ1-5	13
CASKADPNTEAFF	TGCGCCAGTAAAGCCGACCCGAACACTGAAGCTTTCTTT	few	.	TRBV10-2	TRBJ1-1	13
CASSPHRGSIANYGYTF	TGTGCCAGCAGTCCGCACAGGGGGTCTATAGCTAACTATGGCTACACCTTC	many	TRBD1	TRBV27	TRBJ1-2	17
CASSLGRVRHGGRLASYEQYF	TGTGCCAGCAGCTTGGGCCGAGTTCGACACGGGGGGAGATTAGCATCCTACGAGCAGTACTTC	many	TRBD2	TRBV27	TRBJ2-7	21
CASSVEGGPRGNEQFF	TGTGCCAGCAGCGTAGAGGGGGGGCCAAGGGGCAATGAGCAGTTCTTC	many	.	TRBV9	TRBJ2-1	16
CSVARGSGLNEQFF	TGCAGCGTTGCCCGGGGCTCTGGCCTAAATGAGCAGTTCTTC	few	.	TRBV29-1	TRBJ2-1	14
CASAPDRYTDTQYF	TGTGCCAGCGCTCCTGACAGATACACAGATACGCAGTATTTT	many	.	TRBV7-3	TRBJ2-3	14
CASSQGGGAGVLGYTF	TGTGCCAGCAGCCAAGGGGGGGGGGCTGGTGTTCTTGGCTACACCTTC	.	.	TRBV3-1	TRBJ1-2	16
CASSQGQAGGNTIYF	TGCGCCAGCAGCCAGGGACAGGCGGGGGGAAACACCATATATTTT	many	TRBD1	TRBV5-1	TRBJ1-3	15
CATLTEVNTEAFF	TGTGCCACCTTGACGGAAGTGAACACTGAAGCTTTCTTT	many	.	TRBV6-1	TRBJ1-1	13
CASSPKTGLNTGELFF	TGCGCCAGCAGCCCGAAGACAGGGCTGAACACCGGGGAGCTGTTTTTT	.	TRBD1	TRBV5-1	TRBJ2-2	16
CASSLIPLTESSYEQYF	TGTGCCAGCAGTTTAATCCCTCTTACGGAGAGCTCCTACGAGCAGTACTTC	many	.	TRBV12-3/TRBV12-4	TRBJ2-7	17
CSARSGGQETQYF	TGCAGTGCTAGGTCAGGGGGCCAAGAGACCCAGTACTTC	many	TRBD1	TRBV20-1	TRBJ2-5	13
CASSTGNGAGTDTQYF	TGTGCCAGTAGTACCGGAAATGGAGCGGGGACAGATACGCAGTATTTT	.	TRBD2	TRBV19	TRBJ2-3	16
CASSLFWERAYNEQFF	TGTGCCAGCAGCTTGTTCTGGGAGAGGGCCTACAATGAGCAGTTCTTC	many	.	TRBV5-6	TRBJ2-1	16
CASRPSGAHTEAFF	TGTGCCAGCAGACCCTCGGGAGCGCACACTGAAGCTTTCTTT	.	.	TRBV12-3/TRBV12-4	TRBJ1-1	14
CASSAESGLQAFF	TGTGCCAGCAGTGCGGAGTCAGGTCTACAAGCTTTCTTT	.	.	TRBV6-4	TRBJ1-1	13
CASSLVFGQREAPDTQYF	TGTGCCAGCAGCTTGGTTTTCGGGCAGCGGGAGGCCCCAGATACGCAGTATTTT	.	TRBD2	TRBV5-4	TRBJ2-3	18
CASSETVPTGELFF	TGTGCCAGCAGCGAGACAGTTCCCACCGGGGAGCTGTTTTTT	.	.	TRBV9	TRBJ2-2	14
CASIVGNEQFF	TGTGCCAGCATTGTGGGGAATGAGCAGTTCTTC	many	.	TRBV12-3/TRBV12-4	TRBJ2-1	11
CASSVKSSDTQYF	TGTGCCAGCAGCGTAAAAAGTTCCGATACGCAGTATTTT	many	.	TRBV9	TRBJ2-3	13
CSAIDTEAFF	TGCAGTGCCATCGACACTGAAGCTTTCTTT	.	.	TRBV20-1	TRBJ1-1	10
CASSPRGPETQYF	TGTGCCAGCAGCCCTAGGGGGCCCGAGACCCAGTACTTC	few	TRBD1	TRBV7-9	TRBJ2-5	13
CASSLSGHGYTF	TGTGCCAGCAGTTTGTCAGGGCACGGCTACACCTTC	many	.	TRBV28	TRBJ1-2	12